This entry lists 20 T cell receptor beta chains sequenced from one sample in a study of response to subunit inactivated influenza vaccine. One entry per CDR3 protein, called by TCRdb with MiXCR from the RT-PCR reads. The sample includes 500,000 to 600,000 distinct CDR3 sequences, roughly 8.2% seen only once; the top ten take roughly 13%. The sample here was PBMCs from blood, taken roughly 24 months after vaccination. These receptors were taken from a man aged 45 to 75 who received an inactivated influenza vaccine.

This clonotype appeared a few times. The chain has TRBV7-2 and TRBJ2-3; 13 bases fit TRBD2. CDR3 size: 18 residues. V shed 0 bases and J 6 bases; nucleotides not matched to a gene: 9. The germline gives CDR1 SGHTA, CDR2 FQGNSA. CDR3 loop: CASSLAYGLAGDMDTQYF. As DNA, the CDR3 is TGTGCCAGCAGCTTAGCGTACGGACTAGCGGGAGATATGGATACGCAGTATTTT.

The J gene is TRBJ1-1, the V gene TRBV4-2; D call uncertain. The V end lost 0 bases, the J end lost 4 bases, and 12 bases lay between the germline ends. The V gene's germline CDR1 is LGHNA and CDR2 YNFKEQ. The CDR3 is 15 residues long. CDR3 residues: CASSQDREAFTEAFF. CDR3 bases: TGTGCCAGCAGCCAAGATCGCGAAGCGTTCACTGAAGCTTTCTTT.

For the CDR3, the DNA is TGTGCCAGCAGATCCCCACCGGGGGTAGGCTATGGCTACACCTTC. It specifies CASRSPPGVGYGYTF. V usage is TRBV7-9 and J usage is TRBJ1-2; D is perhaps TRBD1 (5 bases). The V end was cut by 6 bases, the J end by 4 bases, with 18 bases between. Germline-derived CDR1 and CDR2 are SEHNR and FQNEAQ (reference sequence). The CDR3 consists of 15 residues.

CDR3 sequence reads: CASSLSGTEETQYF. DNA for the CDR3: TGTGCCAGCAGCTTATCCGGGACGGAAGAGACCCAGTACTTC. The rearrangement uses TRBV7-9 and TRBJ2-5, with D tentatively TRBD1 or TRBD2 (5 bases each). From germline, CDR1 is SEHNR and CDR2 FQNEAQ (reference sequence). V lost 2 bases to trimming and J lost 3 bases, with 10 bases between them. This CDR3 region has 14 residues. Complete variable domain (other parts from reference TRBV7-9 and TRBJ2-5): DTGVSQNPRHKITKRGQNVTFRCDPISEHNRLYWYRQTLGQGPEFLTYFQNEAQLEKSRLLSDRFSAERPKGSFSTLEIQRTEQGDSAMYLCASSLSGTEETQYFGPGTRLLVL.

There are a few counts of this clonotype. The chain's CDR3 is CANLADNTGELFF. CDR3 nucleotides: TGTGCCAATCTAGCGGATAACACCGGGGAGCTGTTTTTT. The chain has TRBV6-1 and TRBJ2-2; 7 positions agree with TRBD2. CDR3 length: 13 residues. Germline CDR1 reads MNHNS; CDR2 reads SASEGT. V shed 10 bases and J 2 bases; nucleotides not matched to a gene: 4.

This clonotype was observed a few times. This sequence joins TRBV29-1 and TRBJ2-1; TRBD1 or TRBD2 may be the D gene (5 bases each). Germline CDR1 and CDR2: SQVTM and ANQGSEA. The V end lost 6 bases, the J end lost 8 bases, and 17 bases lay between the germline ends. The CDR3 extends over 13 amino acids. The CDR3 is CSVRDPLRDEQFF. The DNA for the CDR3 is TGCAGCGTCCGGGACCCCCTCAGGGATGAGCAGTTCTTC.

This clonotype has a handful of counts. This rearrangement joins TRBV2 to TRBJ2-6, with 8 bases identical to TRBD1. Looked up from germline, CDR1 is SNHLY and CDR2 is FYNNEI. Trimming removed 7 bases from V and 2 bases from J; junction bases left unmatched: 4. The CDR3 sequence is 15 residues long. CDR3 nucleotide sequence: TGTGCCAGCACCGAACAGGGGGCTGGGGCCAACGTCCTGACTTTC. Protein: CASTEQGAGANVLTF.

Only a few counts were recorded for this clonotype. The chain employs TRBV4-3 and TRBJ2-4; D could derive from TRBD1 or TRBD2 (7 bases each). Trimming took off 5 bases at V and 4 bases at J, with 21 bases between the two ends. The CDR3 loop spans 17 amino acids. Per germline, CDR1 LGHNA and CDR2 YSLEER. For the CDR3, the DNA is TGCGCCAGCAGCAGCCGCAGGGGGAGGGGGGGAAAAAACATTCAGTACTTC. Its protein is CASSSRRGRGGKNIQYF.

This chain connects TRBV9 to TRBJ2-3; 11 nucleotides agree with TRBD2. This CDR3 contains 15 residues. In germline, CDR1 is SGDLS, CDR2 YYNGEE. The V segment lost 3 bases and the J segment 2 bases; nucleotides outside the gene matches: 2. For the CDR3, the DNA is TGTGCCAGCAGCGAGGGACTAGCGGACACAGATACGCAGTATTTT. Translation gives CASSEGLADTDTQYF.

The rearrangement uses TRBV3-1 and TRBJ2-1, with a weak D call TRBD2 (5 bases). The ends were cut back, 4 bases at V and 10 bases at J, with 14 bases in the middle. CDR1 and CDR2 from the germline V gene are LGHDT and YNNKEL (reference sequence). The CDR3 loop spans 13 amino acids. The CDR3 nucleotides are TGTGCCAGCAGCCTCCCCCGGGGTGAGGAGCAGTTCTTC. Its translation: CASSLPRGEEQFF.

This chain connects TRBV28 to TRBJ1-6; TRBD1 aligns across 9 bases. Unmatched junction bases numbered 8, after V lost 5 bases and J lost 9 bases. The germline V gene has CDR1 MDHEN and CDR2 SYDVKM. The CDR3 is 15 residues long. DNA for the CDR3: TGTGCCAGCAGTGGAAACGGGGACAGGGTTTCACCCCTCCACTTT. Its protein product is CASSGNGDRVSPLHF.

The chain recombines TRBV5-1 with TRBJ2-5; D not certain. Trimming took 2 bases from V and 4 from J, leaving 12 bases between them. CDR3 size: 14 residues. Germline V gene sequence: CDR1 SGHRS, CDR2 YFSETQ. CDR3 in amino acids: CASSFGPGGETQYF. CDR3 DNA sequence: TGCGCCAGCAGCTTCGGCCCCGGTGGAGAGACCCAGTACTTC.

In this sample, this clonotype turned up many times. J is TRBJ2-7 and V is TRBV5-5, with 8 bases that match TRBD1. Losses at the gene ends were 4 bases for V and 5 bases for J; bases not matched to a gene: 8. Germline CDR1 is SGHKS and CDR2 is YYEKEE (reference sequence). The CDR3 runs 14 residues. The CDR3 nucleotides read TGTGCCAGCAGCACCAGTGGACAGGGAAACGAGCAGTACTTC. This translates into CASSTSGQGNEQYF.

This clonotype appeared many times. The rearrangement uses TRBV11-2 and TRBJ1-1; TRBD1 matches 10 bases. The germline CDR1 and CDR2 sequences are SGHAT and FQNNGV. The V and J ends lost 5 bases and 11 bases, in that order; junction bases with no gene match: 11. CDR3 length: 14 amino acids. The CDR3: CASSRTGGQRVAFF. The CDR3 DNA is TGTGCCAGCAGCCGGACAGGGGGGCAAAGAGTGGCTTTCTTT. Filled out from reference TRBV11-2 and TRBJ1-1, the complete variable domain reads EAGVAQSPRYKIIEKRQSVAFWCNPISGHATLYWYQQILGQGPKLLIQFQNNGVVDDSQLPKDRFSAERLKGVDSTLKIQPAKLEDSAVYLCASSRTGGQRVAFFGQGTRLTVV.

The J gene is TRBJ1-2, the V gene TRBV20-1, with D possibly TRBD1 on 6 matching bases. Looked up from germline, CDR1 is DFQATT and CDR2 is SNEGSKA (reference sequence). This CDR3 has 13 amino acids. Trimming removed 3 bases at V and 5 bases at J, with 13 bases between. This CDR3 is CSARARGVYGYTF. CDR3 DNA: TGCAGTGCTAGGGCCAGGGGCGTTTATGGCTACACCTTC.

This clonotype was counted at least ten times. This chain joins TRBV20-1 and TRBJ1-3; unclear D gene. The CDR3 is 13 amino acids. Trimming left V 7 bases short and J 0 bases short, with 10 bases between. CDR1 is DFQATT and CDR2 is SNEGSKA in the germline V gene (reference sequence). CDR3 coding DNA: TGCAGTGTCAGCGGAGTCTCTGGAAACACCATATATTTT. This encodes CSVSGVSGNTIYF.

This clonotype was counted only a few times. V usage is TRBV6-2 or TRBV6-3 and J usage is TRBJ2-7; 12 bases fit TRBD2. CDR3 length: 16 residues. Germline V gives CDR1 MNHEY, CDR2 SVGEGT. V shed 4 bases, J shed 5 bases, and the junction held 9 bases outside the gene matches. In DNA form, the CDR3 reads TGTGCCAGCAGTTCCCAAGGACTAGCGGGAAGACACGAGCAGTACTTC. The encoded protein is CASSSQGLAGRHEQYF.

The chain employs TRBV3-1 and TRBJ2-1, with 12 nucleotides matching TRBD2. Germline V CDR1 and CDR2: LGHDT, YNNKEL (reference sequence). This CDR3 comprises 16 residues. Germline trimming cut 1 base from V and 6 bases from J; bases unmatched to any gene: 4. The CDR3 DNA sequence: TGTGCCAGCAGCCAAGGTCTAGCGGGGGGGCTCAATGAGCAGTTCTTC. Translated: CASSQGLAGGLNEQFF.

The chain carries TRBV19 and TRBJ2-6; 7 bases are a match to TRBD1. The CDR3 contains 18 residues. Germline V lookup: CDR1 LNHDA, CDR2 SQIVND (reference sequence). Unmatched junction bases numbered 11, after V lost 6 bases and J lost 0 bases. As DNA, the CDR3 is TGTGCCAGTAGGGGATCTAAGGGACAGAACTCTGGGGCCAACGTCCTGACTTTC. Translation gives CASRGSKGQNSGANVLTF. Full variable domain (remainder filled in from reference TRBV19 and TRBJ2-6): DGGITQSPKYLFRKEGQNVTLSCEQNLNHDAMYWYRQDPGQGLRLIYYSQIVNDFQKGDIAEGYSVSREKKESFPLTVTSAQKNPTAFYLCASRGSKGQNSGANVLTFGAGSRLTVL.

Concerning this clonotype: A much more abundant neighbour one base away suggests this may be a read error. The chain couples TRBV29-1 to TRBJ1-5; D is perhaps TRBD1 (5 bases). The germline V and J ends were trimmed by 8 bases and 5 bases, with 19 bases remaining between them. The germline gives CDR1 SQVTM, CDR2 ANQGSEA. The CDR3 extends over 14 amino acids. This chain's CDR3 is CSLASGSGDQPQHF. Written as DNA, the CDR3 is TGCAGCCTCGCATCAGGGTCGGGCGATCAGCCCCAGCATTTT.